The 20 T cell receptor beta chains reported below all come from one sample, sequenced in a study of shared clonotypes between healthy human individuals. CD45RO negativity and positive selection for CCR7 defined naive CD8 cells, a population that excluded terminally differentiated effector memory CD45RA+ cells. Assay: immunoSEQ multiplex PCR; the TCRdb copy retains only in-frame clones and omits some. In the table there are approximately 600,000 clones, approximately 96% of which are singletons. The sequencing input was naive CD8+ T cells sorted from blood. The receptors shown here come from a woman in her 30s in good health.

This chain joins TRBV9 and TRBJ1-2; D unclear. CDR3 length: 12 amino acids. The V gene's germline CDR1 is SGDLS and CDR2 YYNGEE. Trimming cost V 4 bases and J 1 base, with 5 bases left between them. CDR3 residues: CASSLSNYGYTF. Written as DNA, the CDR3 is TGTGCCAGCAGCCTGAGTAACTATGGCTACACCTTC.

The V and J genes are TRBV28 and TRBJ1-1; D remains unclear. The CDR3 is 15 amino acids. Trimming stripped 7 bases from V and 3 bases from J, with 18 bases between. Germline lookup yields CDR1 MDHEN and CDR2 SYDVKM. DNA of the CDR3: TGTGCCAGCACGCTCGTCGGGTTTACGGACACTGAAGCTTTCTTT. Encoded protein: CASTLVGFTDTEAFF. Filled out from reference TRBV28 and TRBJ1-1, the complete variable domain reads DVKVTQSSRYLVKRTGEKVFLECVQDMDHENMFWYRQDPGLGLRLIYFSYDVKMKEKGDIPEGYSVSREKKERFSLILESASTNQTSMYLCASTLVGFTDTEAFFGQGTRLTVV.

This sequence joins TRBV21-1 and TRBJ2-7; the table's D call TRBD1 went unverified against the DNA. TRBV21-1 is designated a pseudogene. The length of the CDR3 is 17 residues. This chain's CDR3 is CASSKSPGQRFSYEQYF. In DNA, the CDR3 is TGTGCCAGCAGCAAATCTCCGGGACAGCGATTCTCCTACGAGCAGTACTTC.

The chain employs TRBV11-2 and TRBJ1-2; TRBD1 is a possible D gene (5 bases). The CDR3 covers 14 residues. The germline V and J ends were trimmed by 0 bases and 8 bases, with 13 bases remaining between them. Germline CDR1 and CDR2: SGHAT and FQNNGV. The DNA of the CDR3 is TGTGCCAGCAGCTTAGAGGGACGGCCGGGAGGCTACACCTTC. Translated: CASSLEGRPGGYTF.

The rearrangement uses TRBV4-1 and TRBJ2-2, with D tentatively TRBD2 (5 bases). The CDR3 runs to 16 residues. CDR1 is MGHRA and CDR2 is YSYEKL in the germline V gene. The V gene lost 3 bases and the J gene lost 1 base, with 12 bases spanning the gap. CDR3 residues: CASSHKTSGNTGELFF. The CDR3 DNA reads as TGCGCCAGCAGCCACAAGACCAGCGGGAACACCGGGGAGCTGTTTTTT.

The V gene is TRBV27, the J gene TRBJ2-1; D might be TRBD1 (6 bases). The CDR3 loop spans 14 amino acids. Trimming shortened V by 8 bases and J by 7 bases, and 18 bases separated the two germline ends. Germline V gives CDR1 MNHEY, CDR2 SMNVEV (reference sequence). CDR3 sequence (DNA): TGTGCCAGCCTGGGGGCCAGTATGCCGAATGAGCAGTTCTTC. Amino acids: CASLGASMPNEQFF.

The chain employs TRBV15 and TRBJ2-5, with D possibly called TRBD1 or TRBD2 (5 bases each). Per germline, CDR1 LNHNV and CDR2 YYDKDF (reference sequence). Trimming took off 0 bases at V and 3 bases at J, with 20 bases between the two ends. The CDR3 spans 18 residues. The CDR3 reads CATSREQAGSVTKETQYF. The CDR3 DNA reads TGTGCCACCAGCAGAGAACAGGCAGGGAGTGTCACCAAAGAGACCCAGTACTTC.

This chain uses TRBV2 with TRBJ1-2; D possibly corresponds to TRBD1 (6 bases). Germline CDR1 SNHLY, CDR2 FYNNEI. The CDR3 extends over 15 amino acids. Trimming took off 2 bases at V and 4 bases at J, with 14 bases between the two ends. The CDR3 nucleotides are TGTGCCAGCAGTGAAATGGGGGGCGGTGGCTATGGCTACACCTTC. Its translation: CASSEMGGGGYGYTF.

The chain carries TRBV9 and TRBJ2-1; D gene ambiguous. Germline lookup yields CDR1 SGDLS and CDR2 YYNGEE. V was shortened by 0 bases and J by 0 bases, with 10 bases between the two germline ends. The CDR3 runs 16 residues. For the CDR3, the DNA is TGTGCCAGCAGCGTAGATATCGGTAGCTCCTACAATGAGCAGTTCTTC. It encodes CASSVDIGSSYNEQFF.

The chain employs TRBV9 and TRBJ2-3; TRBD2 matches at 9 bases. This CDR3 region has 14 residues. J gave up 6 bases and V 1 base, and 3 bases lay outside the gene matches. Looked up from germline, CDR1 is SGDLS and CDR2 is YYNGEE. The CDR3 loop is CASSVLAGPDTQYF. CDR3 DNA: TGTGCCAGCAGCGTACTAGCGGGACCCGATACGCAGTATTTT. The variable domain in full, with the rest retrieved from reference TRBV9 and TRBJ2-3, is DSGVTQTPKHLITATGQRVTLRCSPRSGDLSVYWYQQSLDQGLQFLIQYYNGEERAKGNILERFSAQQFPDLHSELNLSSLELGDSALYFCASSVLAGPDTQYFGPGTRLTVL.

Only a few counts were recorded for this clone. CDR3 nucleotide sequence: TGTGCCAGCAGCTGGTCCACCACAGGGGTGAATGGCTACACCTTC. It is translated as CASSWSTTGVNGYTF. The rearrangement joins TRBV9 to TRBJ1-2, with 7 bases matching TRBD1. The V and J ends lost 4 bases and 6 bases, in that order; junction bases with no gene match: 12. From germline, CDR1 is SGDLS and CDR2 YYNGEE. CDR3 size: 15 residues.

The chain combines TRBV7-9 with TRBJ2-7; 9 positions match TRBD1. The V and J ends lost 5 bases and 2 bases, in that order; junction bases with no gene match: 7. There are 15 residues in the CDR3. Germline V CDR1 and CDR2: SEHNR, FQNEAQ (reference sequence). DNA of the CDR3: TGTGCCAGCAGCCTCACAGGGGGCTTAACCTACGAGCAGTACTTC. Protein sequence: CASSLTGGLTYEQYF.

CDR3 amino acids: CASSLTEGANVLTF. The CDR3 DNA reads TGTGCCAGCAGTTTAACAGAAGGGGCCAACGTCCTGACTTTC. The chain combines TRBV28 with TRBJ2-6; D gene ambiguous. CDR3 length: 14 residues. V lost 2 bases, J lost 4 bases, and 6 bases lay in between. CDR1 MDHEN and CDR2 SYDVKM come from the germline V gene.

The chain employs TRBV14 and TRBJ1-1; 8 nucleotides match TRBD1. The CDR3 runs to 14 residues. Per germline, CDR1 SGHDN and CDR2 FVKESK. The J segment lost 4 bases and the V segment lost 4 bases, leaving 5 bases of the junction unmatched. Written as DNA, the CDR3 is TGTGCCAGCAGCCTCGGGACAGGTACCACTGAAGCTTTCTTT. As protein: CASSLGTGTTEAFF.

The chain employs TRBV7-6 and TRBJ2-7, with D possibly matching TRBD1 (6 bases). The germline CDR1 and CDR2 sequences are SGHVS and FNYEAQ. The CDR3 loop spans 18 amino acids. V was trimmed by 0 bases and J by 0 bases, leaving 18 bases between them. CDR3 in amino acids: CASSLAPGHRATSYEQYF. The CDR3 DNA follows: TGTGCCAGCAGCTTAGCGCCGGGTCACAGGGCAACCTCCTACGAGCAGTACTTC.

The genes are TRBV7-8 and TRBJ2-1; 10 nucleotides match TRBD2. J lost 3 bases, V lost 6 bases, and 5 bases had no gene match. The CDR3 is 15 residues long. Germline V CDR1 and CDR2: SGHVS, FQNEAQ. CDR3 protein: CASRDGLAVYNEQFF. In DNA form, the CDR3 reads TGTGCCAGCAGAGATGGACTAGCGGTCTACAATGAGCAGTTCTTC.

The CDR3 DNA follows: TGTGCCAGCAGCACGGGACTAGTAGGGAACGGGGAGCTGTTTTTT. Translation: CASSTGLVGNGELFF. The chain carries TRBV7-9 and TRBJ2-2, with 8 bases matching TRBD2. Per the germline V gene, CDR1 is SEHNR and CDR2 is FQNEAQ (reference sequence). The CDR3 is 15 amino acids. Losses at the gene ends were 5 bases for V and 7 bases for J; bases not matched to a gene: 9.

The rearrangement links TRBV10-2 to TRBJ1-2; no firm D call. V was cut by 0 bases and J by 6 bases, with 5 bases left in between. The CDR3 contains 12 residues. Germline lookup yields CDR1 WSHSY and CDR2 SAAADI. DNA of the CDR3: TGCGCCAGCAGTGAGTCTGTCGATGGCTACACCTTC. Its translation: CASSESVDGYTF.

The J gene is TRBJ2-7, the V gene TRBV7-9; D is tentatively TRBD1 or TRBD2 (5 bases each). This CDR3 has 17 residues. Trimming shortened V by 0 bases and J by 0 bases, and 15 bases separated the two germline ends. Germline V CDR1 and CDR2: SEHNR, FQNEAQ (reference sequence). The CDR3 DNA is TGTGCCAGCAGCTTAGCGAGCCGGGACGCGTTCTCCTACGAGCAGTACTTC. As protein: CASSLASRDAFSYEQYF.

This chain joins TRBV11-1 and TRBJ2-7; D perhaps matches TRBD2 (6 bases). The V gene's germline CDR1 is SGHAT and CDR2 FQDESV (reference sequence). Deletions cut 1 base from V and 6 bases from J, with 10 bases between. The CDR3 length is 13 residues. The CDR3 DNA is TGTGCCAGCAGCTTAGGAGGAGGGATCGAGCAGTACTTC. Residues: CASSLGGGIEQYF. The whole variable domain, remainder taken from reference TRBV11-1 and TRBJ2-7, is EAEVAQSPRYKITEKSQAVAFWCDPISGHATLYWYRQILGQGPELLVQFQDESVVDDSQLPKDRFSAERLKGVDSTLKIQPAELGDSAMYLCASSLGGGIEQYFGPGTRLTVT.